The sequence of this TCR beta chain was determined in a study of blood T cell repertoires in COVID-19 (dated by TCRdb to 2020 to 2022). A note on the overall study: The collaborator samples originated in the United States, Italy and Spain and spanned the acute and convalescent phases of COVID-19. The material from the prospective study consisted of cDNA or gDNA derived from T cells, B-cell-depleted T cells, or PBMCs. The dataset comprised deeply sampled blood TCRbeta repertoires from subjects exposed to, actively infected with, or recovered from COVID-19. A freely available public database, intended as a resource for researchers studying the immune response to SARS-CoV-2, is where the repertoires were released. Samples were obtained from the ongoing ImmuneRACE study (first 160 participants) and from over 1,000 subjects provided by 6 global collaborators. Sample metadata almost always included a de-identified subject ID, COVID-19 status, age in years and sex. Where available, HLA class I and class II types were obtained from metadata supplied by the sample provider rather than from assay-based typing. Overall results and qualifications from the work: The amount of clinical and demographic metadata varied by source and participant and was provided uncurated.

The immunoSEQ Assay, a bias-controlled multiplex PCR, was used to amplify TCRbeta CDR3 regions from genomic DNA. The authors' pipeline ran thus. Nucleated cell counts per sample were estimated from amplification of reference gene primers within the assay. To quantify the absolute abundance of each unique TCRbeta CDR3 rearrangement, sequence reads were collapsed and filtered. Productive Simpson clonality was computed per sample as the square root of Simpson's diversity index over productive rearrangements. The table comes from immuneACCESS by way of TCRdb, which keeps in-frame sequences with V and J called. Part of the clones is missing from these tables; in studies checked, under half for an unresolved V gene and the rest for unknown reasons. V and J calls and clone size are those listed in that table; D and trimming were worked out from the DNA. Here the sample has 110,000 to 150,000 clones; approximately 78% occur a single time. 5% to 7% of the sample lies in the top ten.

This clone showed up just once. Its antigen is unknown. No qualities accompany the bases; no much larger clone lies one base away. V loses 7 bases of germline sequence and J loses 4 bases, and the interval between the two ends is 11 bases. The cysteine opens and the phenylalanine closes a CDR3 of 13 amino acids. The CDR3 DNA has 39 bases and is translated from base 1. Enrolling through a virtual design, the prospective study's participants ranged in age from roughly 18 to 95 years and lived across some 22 United States geographic areas. To assign participants to cohorts, the prospective study relied on clinical history that participants themselves reported in a screening survey and a study questionnaire. ImmuneRACE Cohort 3 recovered participants were defined by two consecutive negative NP/OP PCR tests, healthcare professional clearance, or symptom resolution. In the prospective study, mobile phlebotomists collected whole blood, serum and a nasopharyngeal or oropharyngeal swab from each participant. Over a 2-month period, participants in the prospective study had the option of providing additional blood draws and questionnaires. Before DNA extraction, prospective study blood samples were shipped either frozen or at room temperature.

The source material was PBMCs or T cells enriched from blood (not recorded which). The clonotype originates from a woman aged 50 to 65 who had recovered from COVID-19. The sequence is built from TRBV12-3 or TRBV12-4 and TRBJ2-1; a tentative D match to TRBD1 spans 6 bases. The bases read TGTGCCAGCATCATACAGGGTTACAATGAGCAGTTCTTC. Its amino acids are CASIIQGYNEQFF.